This TCR beta chain was recorded in a study of cytomegalovirus exposure and HLA in healthy donors. Study-wide points: The study dropped some indistinguishable V segments, TRBV6-2 and TRBV6-3 among them. Upon later analysis, HLA-associated TCR beta chains proved more clonally expanded than other, equally common chains.

About this clone: Its specificity is unknown.

J was trimmed by 7 bases and V by 5 bases; bases with no gene match: 6. CDR3 length: 15 residues. Germline V CDR1 and CDR2: WNHNN, SYGVQD (reference sequence). It was with 60 Vbeta and 13 Jbeta primers that the PCR ran. Profiling relied on immunoSEQ multiplex PCR, and the TCRdb table lists in-frame clones only, not all of them. Seen here are 150,000 to 200,000 clones, 75% to 80% observed once, and the top ten hold about 6%. Sequencing input: PBMCs. The receptor was isolated from a woman in her thirties in good health and CMV-seropositive. The chain recombines TRBV10-1 with TRBJ2-2, with 11 bases that match TRBD1. The CDR3 reads CASSKGQGAVGELFF. The CDR3, as DNA: TGCGCCAGCAGTAAAGGACAGGGGGCCGTCGGGGAGCTGTTTTTT.